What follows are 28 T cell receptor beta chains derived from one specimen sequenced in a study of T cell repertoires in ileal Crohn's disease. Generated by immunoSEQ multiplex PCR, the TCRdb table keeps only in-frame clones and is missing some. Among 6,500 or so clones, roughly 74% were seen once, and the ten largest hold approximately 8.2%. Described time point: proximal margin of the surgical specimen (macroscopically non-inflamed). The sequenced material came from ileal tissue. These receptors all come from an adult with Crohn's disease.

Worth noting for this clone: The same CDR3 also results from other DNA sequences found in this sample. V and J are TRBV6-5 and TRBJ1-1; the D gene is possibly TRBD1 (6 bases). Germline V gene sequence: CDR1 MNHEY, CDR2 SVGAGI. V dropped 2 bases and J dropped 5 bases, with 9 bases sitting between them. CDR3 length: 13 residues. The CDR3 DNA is TGTGCCAGCAGTTACGAGGGGGGGACTGAAGCTTTCTTT. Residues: CASSYEGGTEAFF.

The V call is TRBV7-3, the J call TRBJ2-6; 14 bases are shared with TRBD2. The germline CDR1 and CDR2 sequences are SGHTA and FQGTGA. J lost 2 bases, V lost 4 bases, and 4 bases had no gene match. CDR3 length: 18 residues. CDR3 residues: CASSSGLAGDAGANVLTF. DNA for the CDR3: TGTGCCAGCAGCTCGGGACTAGCGGGAGATGCTGGGGCCAACGTCCTGACTTTC. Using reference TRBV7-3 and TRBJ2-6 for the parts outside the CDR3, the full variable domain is GAGVSQTPSNKVTEKGKYVELRCDPISGHTALYWYRQSLGQGPEFLIYFQGTGAADDSGLPNDRFFAVRPEGSVSTLKIQRTERGDSAVYLCASSSGLAGDAGANVLTFGAGSRLTVL.

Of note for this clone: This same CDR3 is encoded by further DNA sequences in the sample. In nucleotides, the CDR3 is TGTGCCTGCACACCGGGCGGGAGGATCTACGAGCAGTACTTC. This gives the protein CACTPGGRIYEQYF. The chain carries TRBV30 and TRBJ2-7, with 8 bases matching TRBD2. CDR3 length: 14 residues. After removal of 6 bases from V and 3 bases from J, the junction contained 10 bases not matched to a gene. Germline V gene sequence: CDR1 GTSNPN, CDR2 SVGIG (reference sequence).

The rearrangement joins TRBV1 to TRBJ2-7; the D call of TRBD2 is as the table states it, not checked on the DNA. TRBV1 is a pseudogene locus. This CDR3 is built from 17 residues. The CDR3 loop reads CTSNLNGGASENYEQYF. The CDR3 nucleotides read TGCACCAGCAACCTTAACGGGGGGGCTAGCGAGAACTACGAGCAGTACTTC.

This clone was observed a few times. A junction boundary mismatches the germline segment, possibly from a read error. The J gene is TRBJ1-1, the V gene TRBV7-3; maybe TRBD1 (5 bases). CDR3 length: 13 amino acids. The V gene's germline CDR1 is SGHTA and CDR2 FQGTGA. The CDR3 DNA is TGTGCCAGCAGCTCCTCAGGGAACGCTGAAGCTTTCTTT. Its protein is CASSSSGNAEAFF.

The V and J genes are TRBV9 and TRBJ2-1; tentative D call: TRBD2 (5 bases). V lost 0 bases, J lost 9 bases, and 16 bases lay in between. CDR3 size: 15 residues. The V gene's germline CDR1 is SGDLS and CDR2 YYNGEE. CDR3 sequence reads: CASSVDGRLASEQFF. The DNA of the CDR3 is TGTGCCAGCAGCGTAGATGGAAGGCTAGCAAGTGAGCAGTTCTTC.

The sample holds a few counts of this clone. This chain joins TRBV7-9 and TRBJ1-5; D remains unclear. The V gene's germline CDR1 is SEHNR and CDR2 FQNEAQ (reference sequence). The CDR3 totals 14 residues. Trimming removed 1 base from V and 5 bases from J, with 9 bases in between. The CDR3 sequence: CASSLEGLHQPQHF. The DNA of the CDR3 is TGTGCCAGCAGCTTAGAGGGTCTACATCAGCCCCAGCATTTT.

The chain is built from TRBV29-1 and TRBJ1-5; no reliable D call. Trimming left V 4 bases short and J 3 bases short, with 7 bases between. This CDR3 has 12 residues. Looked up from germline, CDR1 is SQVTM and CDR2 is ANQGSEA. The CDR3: CSVADLNQPQHF. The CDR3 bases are TGCAGCGTTGCAGACCTCAATCAGCCCCAGCATTTT.

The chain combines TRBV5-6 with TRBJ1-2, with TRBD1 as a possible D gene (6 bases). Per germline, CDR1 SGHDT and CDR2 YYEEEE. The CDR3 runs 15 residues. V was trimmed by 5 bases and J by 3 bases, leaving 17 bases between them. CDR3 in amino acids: CASRPEEGEDYGYTF. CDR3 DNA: TGTGCCAGCAGACCGGAGGAGGGGGAGGACTATGGCTACACCTTC. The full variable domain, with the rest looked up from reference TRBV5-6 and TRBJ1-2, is DAGVTQSPTHLIKTRGQQVTLRCSPKSGHDTVSWYQQALGQGPQFIFQYYEEEERQRGNFPDRFSGHQFPNYSSELNVNALLLGDSALYLCASRPEEGEDYGYTFGSGTRLTVV.

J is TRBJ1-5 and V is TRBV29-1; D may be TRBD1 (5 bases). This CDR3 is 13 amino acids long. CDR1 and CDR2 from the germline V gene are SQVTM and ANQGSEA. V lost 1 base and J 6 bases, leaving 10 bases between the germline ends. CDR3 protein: CSVEGARGQPQHF. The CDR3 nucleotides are TGCAGCGTTGAAGGGGCAAGGGGTCAGCCCCAGCATTTT.

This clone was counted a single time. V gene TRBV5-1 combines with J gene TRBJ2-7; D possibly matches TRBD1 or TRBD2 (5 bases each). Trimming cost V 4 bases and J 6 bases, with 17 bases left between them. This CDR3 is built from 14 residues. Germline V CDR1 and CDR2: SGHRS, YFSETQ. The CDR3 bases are TGCGCCAGCAGCCGAGGGGCGTCTCGGGGCGAGCAGTACTTC. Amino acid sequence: CASSRGASRGEQYF.

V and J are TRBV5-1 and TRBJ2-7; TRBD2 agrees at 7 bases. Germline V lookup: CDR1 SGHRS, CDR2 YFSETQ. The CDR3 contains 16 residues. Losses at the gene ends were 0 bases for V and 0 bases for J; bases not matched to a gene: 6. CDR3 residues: CASSLGTGRSSYEQYF. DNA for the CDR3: TGCGCCAGCAGCTTGGGGACCGGGAGGAGCTCCTACGAGCAGTACTTC.

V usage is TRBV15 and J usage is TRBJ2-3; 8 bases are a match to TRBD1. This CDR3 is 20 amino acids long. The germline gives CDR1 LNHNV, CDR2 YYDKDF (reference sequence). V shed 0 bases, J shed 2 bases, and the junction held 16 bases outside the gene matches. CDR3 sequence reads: CATSRDLRTGHGVNTDTQYF. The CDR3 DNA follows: TGTGCCACCAGCAGAGATTTGAGGACAGGGCACGGAGTGAACACAGATACGCAGTATTTT. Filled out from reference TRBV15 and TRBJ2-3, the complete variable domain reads DAMVIQNPRYQVTQFGKPVTLSCSQTLNHNVMYWYQQKSSQAPKLLFHYYDKDFNNEADTPDNFQSRRPNTSFCFLDIRSPGLGDTAMYLCATSRDLRTGHGVNTDTQYFGPGTRLTVL.

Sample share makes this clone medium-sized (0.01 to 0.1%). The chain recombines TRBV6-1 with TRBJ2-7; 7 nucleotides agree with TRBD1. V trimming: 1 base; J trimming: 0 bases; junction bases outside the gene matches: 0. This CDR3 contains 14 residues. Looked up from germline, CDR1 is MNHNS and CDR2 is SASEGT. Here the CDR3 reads CASSEGDSSYEQYF. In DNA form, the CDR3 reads TGTGCCAGCAGTGAAGGGGACAGCTCCTACGAGCAGTACTTC.

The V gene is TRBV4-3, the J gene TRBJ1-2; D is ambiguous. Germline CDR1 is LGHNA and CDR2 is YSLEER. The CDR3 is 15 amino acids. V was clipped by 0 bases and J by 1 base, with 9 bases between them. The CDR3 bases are TGCGCCAGCAGCCAAGAAGCGTCAGTTAACTATGGCTACACCTTC. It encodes CASSQEASVNYGYTF.

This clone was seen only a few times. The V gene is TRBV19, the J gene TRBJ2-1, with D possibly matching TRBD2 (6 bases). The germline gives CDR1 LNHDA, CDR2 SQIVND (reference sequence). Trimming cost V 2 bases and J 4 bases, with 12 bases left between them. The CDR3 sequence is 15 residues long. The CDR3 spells CASSIKSGAYNEQFF. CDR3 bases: TGTGCCAGTAGTATAAAGTCGGGAGCATACAATGAGCAGTTCTTC.

The CDR3: CASRSGWVNTEAFF. The CDR3 nucleotides are TGTGCCAGCAGATCAGGGTGGGTAAACACTGAAGCTTTCTTT. The chain joins TRBV28 to TRBJ1-1; TRBD1 might be the D (5 bases). The CDR3 runs to 14 residues. Looked up from germline, CDR1 is MDHEN and CDR2 is SYDVKM. V lost 6 bases to trimming and J lost 2 bases, with 13 bases between them.

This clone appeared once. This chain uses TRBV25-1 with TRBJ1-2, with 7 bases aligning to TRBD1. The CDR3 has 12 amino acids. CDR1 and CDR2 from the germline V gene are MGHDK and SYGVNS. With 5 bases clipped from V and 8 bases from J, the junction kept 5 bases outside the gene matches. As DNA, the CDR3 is TGTGCCAGCAGTCGTGACAGGGTGGGCTACACCTTC. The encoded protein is CASSRDRVGYTF.

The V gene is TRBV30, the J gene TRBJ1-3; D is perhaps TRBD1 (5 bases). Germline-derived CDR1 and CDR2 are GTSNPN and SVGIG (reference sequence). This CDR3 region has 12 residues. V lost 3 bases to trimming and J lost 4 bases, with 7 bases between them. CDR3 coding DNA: TGTGCCTGGAGGCAGGGAGGAAACACCATATATTTT. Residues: CAWRQGGNTIYF.

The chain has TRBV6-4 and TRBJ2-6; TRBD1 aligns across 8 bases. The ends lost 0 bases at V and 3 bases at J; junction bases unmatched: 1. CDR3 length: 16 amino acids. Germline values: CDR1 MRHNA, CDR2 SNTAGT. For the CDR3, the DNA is TGTGCCAGCAGTGACTCCGGGACAGGTGGGGCCAACGTCCTGACTTTC. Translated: CASSDSGTGGANVLTF.

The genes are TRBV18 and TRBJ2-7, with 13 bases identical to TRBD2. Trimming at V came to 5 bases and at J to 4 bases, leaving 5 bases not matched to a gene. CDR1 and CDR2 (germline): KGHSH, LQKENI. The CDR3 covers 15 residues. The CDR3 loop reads CASSDGTSGTYEQYF. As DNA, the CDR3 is TGTGCCAGCTCAGACGGGACTAGCGGGACATACGAGCAGTACTTC. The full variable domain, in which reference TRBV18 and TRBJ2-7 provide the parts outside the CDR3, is NAGVMQNPRHLVRRRGQEARLRCSPMKGHSHVYWYRQLPEEGLKFMVYLQKENIIDESGMPKERFSAEFPKEGPSILRIQQVVRGDSAAYFCASSDGTSGTYEQYFGPGTRLTVT.

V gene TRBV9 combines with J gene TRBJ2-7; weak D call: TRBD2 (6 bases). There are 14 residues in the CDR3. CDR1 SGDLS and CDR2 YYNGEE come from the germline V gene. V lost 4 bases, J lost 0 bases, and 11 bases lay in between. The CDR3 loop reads CASSLGRHSYEQYF. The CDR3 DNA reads TGTGCCAGCAGCTTGGGGAGGCACTCCTACGAGCAGTACTTC.

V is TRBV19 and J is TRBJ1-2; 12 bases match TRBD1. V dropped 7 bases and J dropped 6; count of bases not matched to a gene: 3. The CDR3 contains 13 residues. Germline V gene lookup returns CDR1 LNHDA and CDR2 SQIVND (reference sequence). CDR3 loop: CASKGQGAHGYTF. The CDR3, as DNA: TGTGCCAGTAAGGGACAGGGGGCGCATGGCTACACCTTC.

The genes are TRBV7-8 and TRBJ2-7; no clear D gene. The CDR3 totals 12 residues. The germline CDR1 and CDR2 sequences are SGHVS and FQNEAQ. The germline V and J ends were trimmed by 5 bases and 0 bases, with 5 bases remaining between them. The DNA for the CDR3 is TGTGCCAGCAGCGCTAGCTCCTACGAGCAGTACTTC. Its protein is CASSASSYEQYF.

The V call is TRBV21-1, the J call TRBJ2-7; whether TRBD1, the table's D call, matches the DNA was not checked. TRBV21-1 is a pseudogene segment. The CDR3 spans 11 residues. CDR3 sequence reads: CASSTAYEQYF. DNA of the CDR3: TGTGCCAGCAGCACAGCCTACGAGCAGTACTTC.

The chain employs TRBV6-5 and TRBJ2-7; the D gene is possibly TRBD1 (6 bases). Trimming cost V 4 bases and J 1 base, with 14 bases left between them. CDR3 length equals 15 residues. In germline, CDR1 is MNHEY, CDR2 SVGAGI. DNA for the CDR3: TGTGCCAGCAGTTCCCCCCTACAGGGATCCTACGAGCAGTACTTC. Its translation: CASSSPLQGSYEQYF.

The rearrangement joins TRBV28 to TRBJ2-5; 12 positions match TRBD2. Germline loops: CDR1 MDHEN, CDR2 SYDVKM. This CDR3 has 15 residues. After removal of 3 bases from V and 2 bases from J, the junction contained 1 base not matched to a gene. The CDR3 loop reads CASSLTSGGQETQYF. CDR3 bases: TGTGCCAGCAGTTTGACTAGCGGGGGACAAGAGACCCAGTACTTC.

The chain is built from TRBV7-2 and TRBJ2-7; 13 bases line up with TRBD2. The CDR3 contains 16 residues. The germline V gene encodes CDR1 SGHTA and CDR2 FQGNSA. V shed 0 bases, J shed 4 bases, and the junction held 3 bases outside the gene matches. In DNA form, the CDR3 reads TGTGCCAGCAGCTTAGCGACTAGCGGGAGGTTGTACGAGCAGTACTTC. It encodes CASSLATSGRLYEQYF.